Listed here is a single T cell receptor beta chain. This clonotype was detected only once. The target of this receptor is not known. No quality values exist for individual bases; no much larger clone is one base distant. Systemically healthy Caucasian individuals from Russia, 35 to 40 in total and aged roughly 6 to 95 years, were included as donors. Each donor gave about 9.8 milliliters of peripheral blood, drawn into EDTA-treated Vacutainer tubes. Ficoll-Paque density-gradient centrifugation was used to isolate PBMCs, with at least 6.5 million per sample. Total RNA, at least 5.5 micrograms per sample, was extracted from PBMCs with Trizol reagent. For every donor, an aliquot of PBMCs went through flow cytometry to measure the percentages of naive CD45RAhigh/CD27high T cells. The germline V gene specifies MGHRA as CDR1 and YSYEKL as CDR2. Trimming takes 0 bases from V and 8 bases from J, and the germline ends sit 13 bases apart. The CDR3 contains 14 residues, cysteine and phenylalanine counted. Only the CDR3 region is kept as DNA, spanning 42 bases read in frame from base 1.

The library was prepared using 5' RACE. Data came from an Illumina HiSeq 2500. A second roughly 7 to 12 cycle PCR used a sample-barcoded 5' primer and a J-beta primer mix. A unique molecular identifier was introduced onto each TCR beta cDNA molecule by a template-switch 5' adaptor carrying 12 random nucleotides. Each sample yielded at least 3 million CDR3-containing paired-end reads. All of the RNA was converted into first-strand cDNA using the Mint cDNA synthesis kit, with a TRBC-specific oligonucleotide serving as the primer. Following uracil-DNA glycosylase treatment, a first 18-cycle PCR with universal primers M1SS and BC2_uni_R was performed on all cDNA. The original pipeline was this. For normalization, 1 million high-quality reads, each with a distinct molecular identifier, were randomly selected from each sample. Reads with shared molecular identifiers were discarded instead of being binned into consensus sequences. MiTCR, run with a Q25 quality threshold and the strictest error-elimination algorithm, handled CDR3 identification, clonotype clustering and error correction. A nonparametric unseen species model using Euler transformation provided a lower-bound estimate of total TCR beta diversity. The public reads were quality trimmed at Q25 with fastp and then assembled into clones with MiXCR by TCRdb, keeping productive beta chains. Every entry covers one CDR3 protein and lists the most common genes and DNA from its rows. The V and J calls come from TCRdb's annotation, not from the publication. The sample includes about a million distinct CDR3 sequences, with roughly 51% observed a single time. Roughly a fifth of the sample is taken by the ten largest.

The data belong to a study of blood T cells in healthy people across ages (dated by TCRdb to the mid-2010s). About the study as a whole: In model experiments, template switching captured about one uniquely barcoded TCR beta cDNA molecule for every two T cells. Using deep sequencing normalized with unique cDNA molecular identifiers, the study measured how TCR beta repertoire diversity changes with age. The donors were divided into four age groups: young (average around 16 years), middle-aged (almost 40), aged (around 59) and long-lived (around 80). Donors of different ages were randomly distributed across sequencing lanes to avoid experimental bias. Two additional independent replicas of 1 million unique cDNA reads from the same blood draw were analyzed for two donors (one aged 18 to 29 and one aged 80 or older). The research as a whole found: Because donor CMV infection status was unknown, age-related changes in expanded clonotypes were potentially confounded. Compared with the aged group, the long-lived group had more naive CD4+ T cells, fewer expanded clones and increased TCR diversity, a pattern suggesting age selection. As age increased, observed TCR beta diversity per million T cells dropped in a roughly linear way, and a significant reduction was already evident by age approximately 40. Observed TCR beta diversity correlated strongly with the percentage of naive T cells measured by flow cytometry. Bulk unsorted PBMC profiling prevented conclusive comparison of naive and antigen-experienced compartments. Total diversity estimates from one million sequenced T cells were considered lower bounds and underestimates.

The sequencing input was blood. The rearrangement combines TRBV4-1 with TRBJ1-2, with the D gene uncertain. This clonotype was sampled from a woman aged 55-70 years in good health. Here the CDR3 is given as CASSQEASSRGYTF. The DNA sequence is as follows: TGCGCCAGCAGCCAAGAGGCGAGTTCTAGAGGCTACACCTTC.